This TCR beta chain was obtained from a study of shared clonotypes between healthy human individuals. This CDR3 is built from 13 residues. Germline CDR1 is SGHVS and CDR2 is FQNEAQ. V shed 0 bases and J shed 6 bases, with 8 bases lying between them. The assay was immunoSEQ multiplex PCR, and TCRdb's table has in-frame clones only and misses some. The sample holds about 1.1 million clones, 60% to 85% seen once. About this clone itself: Its cognate antigen is unknown.

The authors divided CD4+ cells into CD45RA+ naive and CD45RA-negative memory subsets. Broader study findings: The represented genetic and exposure-history diversity was limited by the small number of donors. Generally, estimated richness proved larger in naive subsets than it did in memory subsets. Sequencing of the sorted subsets was shown by rarefaction to be incomplete despite large depth.

This sequence joins TRBV7-8 and TRBJ1-2; D not certain. The TCR comes from a man aged 18-30 years in good health. Some clones in this sample may be carry-over from other donors' samples. The specimen sequenced was memory CD4+ T cells from PBMCs. Subset defined: CD45RA-negative fraction. The CDR3 here is CASSLASKDGYTF. CDR3 DNA: TGTGCCAGCAGCTTAGCTTCAAAGGATGGCTACACCTTC.